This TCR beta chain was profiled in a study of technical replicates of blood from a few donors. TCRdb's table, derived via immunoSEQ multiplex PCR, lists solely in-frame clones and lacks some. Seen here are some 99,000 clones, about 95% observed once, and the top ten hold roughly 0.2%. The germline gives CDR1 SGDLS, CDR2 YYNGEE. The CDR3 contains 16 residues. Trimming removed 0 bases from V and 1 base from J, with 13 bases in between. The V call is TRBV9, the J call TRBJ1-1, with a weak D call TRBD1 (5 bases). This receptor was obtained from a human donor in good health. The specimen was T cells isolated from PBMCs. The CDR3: CASSVADSSPNTEAFF. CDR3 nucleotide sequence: TGTGCCAGCAGCGTAGCCGACAGTTCTCCGAACACTGAAGCTTTCTTT.